This TCR beta chain was captured in a study of T cells after yellow fever vaccination. This CDR3 contains 15 residues. Germline V gene data show CDR1 as SGHTA and CDR2 as FQGNSA. Trimming removed 3 bases at V and 4 bases at J, with 15 bases between. TCRdb passed the 5' RACE reads through MiXCR, listing each CDR3 protein once. The sample shows about 320,000 distinct CDR3 sequences, 9.5% to 12% of them seen only once. This sequence joins TRBV7-2 and TRBJ1-1; D may be TRBD1 (5 bases). The source was CD4+ T cells sorted from PBMCs, collected 45 days after the yellow fever booster vaccination. The receptor's source is a man between 18 and 35 years old who received the YFV17D yellow fever vaccine. CDR3: CASSFTRDGITEAFF. The CDR3 DNA is TGTGCCAGCAGCTTCACCAGGGATGGTATCACTGAAGCTTTCTTT.